The entry below gives a single T cell receptor (beta chain) sequence along with its context. Its antigen remains unidentified. The data are from a study of cytomegalovirus exposure and HLA in healthy donors. Study observations and caveats: A later analysis found that most CMV-associated TCR beta chains appeared HLA-restricted.

The CDR3 spans 14 residues. V was clipped by 1 base and J by 3 bases; unmatched bases: 3. Germline V lookup: CDR1 SGHDT, CDR2 YYEEEE. In the PCR, 60 Vbeta and 13 Jbeta primers were used. Data came from immunoSEQ multiplex PCR; TCRdb stores just in-frame clones and leaves some out. This sample has more than 150,000 clones, with 76% found just once. This TCR came from a man aged 18 to 29 in good health and CMV-seronegative. This sequence joins TRBV5-6 and TRBJ2-5; 7 bases map to TRBD2. Sequenced material: PBMCs. The CDR3, as DNA: TGTGCCAGCAGCTTGTCGGGGGGAGAAGAGACCCAGTACTTC. This translates into CASSLSGGEETQYF.